This T cell receptor (beta chain) was documented in a study of T cell responses to AZD1222 COVID-19 vaccine. Data came from immunoSEQ multiplex PCR; TCRdb stores just in-frame clones and leaves some out. The sample records approximately 73,000 clones, about 82% being singletons. Details on this clone: Its antigen remains unknown.

Study-level points and caveats: It was only after the peak T cell response that any repertoires were sampled. Possibly, clonal diversity was underestimated; donors were largely white British and included more females.

The CDR3 loop spans 16 amino acids. CDR1 and CDR2 from the germline V gene are MNHNS and SASEGT. V lost 1 base, J lost 0 bases, and 10 bases lay in between. The receptor was isolated from an adult in good health. This chain links TRBV6-1 with TRBJ1-3, with a tentative D call TRBD1 (5 bases). The sequencing here drew on peripheral blood, taken on day 0 of AZD1222 vaccination. The CDR3 spells CASSEETGLSGNTIYF. The CDR3 nucleotides are TGTGCCAGCAGTGAAGAGACGGGACTCTCTGGAAACACCATATATTTT.